The entry that follows covers one T cell receptor beta chain sequence. One entry per CDR3 protein, called by TCRdb with MiXCR from the 5' RACE reads. The table shows about 48,000 distinct CDR3 sequences, with approximately 7.6% occurring only once. This record comes from a study of early T cells in non-severe SARS-CoV-2 infection. Study in general: With bulk RNA from unsorted whole blood as input, sequencing yielded unpaired chains.

Per germline, CDR1 DFQATT and CDR2 SNEGSKA (reference sequence). This CDR3 has 15 amino acids. V lost 3 bases to trimming and J lost 1 base, with 15 bases between them. The material sequenced was whole blood. The rearrangement links TRBV20-1 to TRBJ1-1; D might be TRBD1 (5 bases). The receptor was derived from an adult who was a healthcare worker with PCR-confirmed SARS-CoV-2 infection or an uninfected control (not recorded which). The CDR3 loop is CSARRPGLRNTEAFF. DNA for the CDR3: TGCAGTGCTAGGAGGCCAGGGTTGAGGAACACTGAAGCTTTCTTT.